This TCR beta chain was sequenced in a study of PD-1 blockade in mismatch repair-deficient tumors. For the study at large: Enrolled about 2012-2017, patients had progressing, pretreated mismatch repair-deficient cancers of about a dozen types. Study-level results: Tumor-resident clones, often absent from pretreatment blood, expanded after pembrolizumab and then contracted.

To note about this clone: Its antigen is not identified.

Every patient had mismatch repair deficiency by PCR or immunohistochemistry. The TCR-sequenced patients were a few responders to pembrolizumab. Clones were sequenced by immunoSEQ multiplex PCR, and TCRdb holds only the in-frame ones, with some missing. Among over 15,000 clones listed, 80% to 85% were seen once. Trimming cost V 6 bases and J 1 base, with 13 bases left between them. Germline loops: CDR1 SNHLY, CDR2 FYNNEI. The CDR3 covers 14 residues. The chain couples TRBV2 to TRBJ2-7, with D maybe TRBD1 (6 bases). This specimen consisted of PBMCs, obtained 4 weeks after starting pembrolizumab. The TCR sequence derives from an adult with mismatch repair-deficient cancer. The CDR3 region has the DNA TGTGCCAGCAGCCGCAACAGGGAATCCTACGAGCAGTACTTC. Amino acids: CASSRNRESYEQYF.